The rows below give T cell receptor beta chains drawn from one sample of a study of cytomegalovirus exposure and HLA in healthy donors. The assay was immunoSEQ multiplex PCR, and TCRdb's table has in-frame clones only and misses some. The repertoire holds approximately 300,000 clones, with 86% as singletons. The sample taken for sequencing was PBMCs. The receptors shown here come from a woman aged 18-30 years in good health and CMV-seronegative. The conserved cysteine and the conserved F or W are not part of the CDR3 here.

CDR3aa: ASSLETSGPSTDTQY
j_gene: TRBJ2-3
v_gene: TRBV5-4

CDR3aa: AWSAPGQETQY
j_gene: TRBJ2-5
v_gene: TRBV30

CDR3aa: ASSVASAANTGELF
j_gene: TRBJ2-2
v_gene: TRBV9

CDR3aa: SVEGTSGGTDTQY
j_gene: TRBJ2-3
v_gene: TRBV29-1

CDR3aa: ASSQALLAGDAQAYEQY
j_gene: TRBJ2-7
v_gene: TRBV4-3

CDR3aa: ASSPRTSGYYEQY
j_gene: TRBJ2-7
v_gene: TRBV18

CDR3aa: ASRNEGTGWSDQPQH
j_gene: TRBJ1-5
v_gene: TRBV23-1

CDR3aa: ASSLSRVGGYT
j_gene: TRBJ1-2
v_gene: TRBV6-6

CDR3aa: ASSWGQGVLDEQY
j_gene: TRBJ2-7
v_gene: TRBV18

CDR3aa: ASSYGLAGDTQY
j_gene: TRBJ2-3
v_gene: TRBV6-5

CDR3aa: ASSPRQGVSGYT
j_gene: TRBJ1-2
v_gene: TRBV27